This TCR beta chain was sequenced during a study of regulatory T cells in long-lasting Graves disease. Arm-PCR of CDR3 regions with iRepertoire HTBI primers generated TCR beta libraries. Using its own MiXCR run on the multiplex PCR reads, TCRdb lists one record per CDR3 protein. The sample holds 450,000 to 650,000 distinct CDR3 sequences, roughly a sixth seen once. This clonotype was recorded at least ten times. The time point was: newly diagnosed GD, antithyroid drugs for less than 3 months. RNA extracted from PBMCs served as the sequencing template. An endocrinology department in Xi'an, China, recruited the patients. The V and J ends lost 7 bases and 7 bases, in that order; junction bases with no gene match: 3. The CDR3 consists of 13 residues. Looked up from germline, CDR1 is SNHLY and CDR2 is FYNNEI. Another study also made use of these data, one on T cells in Graves' hyperthyroidism and ophthalmopathy. That work contributes: Blood also held most thyroid clonotypes expanded beyond 0.001.

Sequencing used peripheral blood mononuclear cells (PBMCs), obtained at new diagnosis, from a patient treated with antithyroid drugs. This receptor was identified in a middle-aged woman with Graves disease. The chain recombines TRBV2 with TRBJ2-3, with TRBD2 matching 12 bases. The CDR3 bases are TGTGCCAGCACTAGCGGGGGGGCGTATACGCAGTATTTT. Translation: CASTSGGAYTQYF.